A selection of T cell receptor beta chains follows, all from one sample in a study of cytomegalovirus exposure and HLA in healthy donors. TCRdb's copy holds only in-frame clones and misses some; the assay was immunoSEQ multiplex PCR. The table lists 160,000 or so clones, 82% of them singletons. The specimen was PBMCs. Receptors were obtained from a woman in her forties or fifties in good health and CMV-seropositive. CDR3s include the opening cysteine and the closing phenylalanine or tryptophan. The D gene is left open where the match is weak. Clone size is not always given. Where it is, it says once, few, many or a class for expanded clones.

V gene: TRBV6-5; D gene: TRBD2; J gene: TRBJ2-3; clone size: NA; CDR3 DNA: TGTGCCAGCAGTTACGGAGTAGCGGGGCGGGCAGATACGCAGTATTTT; CDR3 protein: CASSYGVAGRADTQYF
V gene: TRBV10-3; D gene: TRBD2; J gene: TRBJ2-1; clone size: NA; CDR3 DNA: TGTGCCTCTAGCTCCGGGGGGTACAATGAGCAGTTCTTC; CDR3 protein: CASSSGGYNEQFF
V gene: TRBV6-5; D gene: NA; J gene: TRBJ1-1; clone size: few; CDR3 DNA: TGTGCCAGCAGTTACTCGAGCCCAATGAACACTGAAGCTTTCTTT; CDR3 protein: CASSYSSPMNTEAFF
V gene: TRBV29-1; D gene: TRBD2; J gene: TRBJ2-3; clone size: NA; CDR3 DNA: TGCAGCGTCCCGGGACTAGCGGGGGAAAGCACAGATACGCAGTATTTT; CDR3 protein: CSVPGLAGESTDTQYF
V gene: TRBV5-1; D gene: TRBD2; J gene: TRBJ2-7; clone size: NA; CDR3 DNA: TGCGCCAGCAGCCTCCGCGGGGGGGATCTCTACGAGCAGTACTTC; CDR3 protein: CASSLRGGDLYEQYF
V gene: TRBV19; D gene: NA; J gene: TRBJ1-2; clone size: NA; CDR3 DNA: TGTGCCAGTAATCCAGCCGGAGGTTATGGCTACACCTTC; CDR3 protein: CASNPAGGYGYTF
V gene: TRBV6-1; D gene: TRBD1; J gene: TRBJ1-2; clone size: NA; CDR3 DNA: TGTGCCAGCAGTGAAGCGTCGGGACAGATCTATGGCTACACCTTC; CDR3 protein: CASSEASGQIYGYTF
V gene: TRBV7-6; D gene: NA; J gene: TRBJ2-5; clone size: NA; CDR3 DNA: TGTGCCAGCAGCTTAGAGGCAGGGGATGTGGAGCAGTACTTC; CDR3 protein: CASSLEAGDVEQYF
V gene: TRBV7-2; D gene: TRBD1; J gene: TRBJ2-7; clone size: NA; CDR3 DNA: TGTGCCAGCAGCCCAGACAGGGGCTCCTACGAGCAGTACTTC; CDR3 protein: CASSPDRGSYEQYF
V gene: TRBV9; D gene: TRBD1; J gene: TRBJ1-2; clone size: NA; CDR3 DNA: TGTGCCAGCAGCACCCTAGAGGGACAGGGAGATTATGGCTACACCTTC; CDR3 protein: CASSTLEGQGDYGYTF
V gene: TRBV18; D gene: NA; J gene: TRBJ2-1; clone size: NA; CDR3 DNA: TGTGCCAGCTCACCGCACAGGGATGGTGAGCAGTTCTTC; CDR3 protein: CASSPHRDGEQFF
V gene: TRBV15; D gene: NA; J gene: TRBJ1-6; clone size: once; CDR3 DNA: TGTGCCACCAGCAGAGAGCTGGGGCGGAATTCACCCCTCCACTTT; CDR3 protein: CATSRELGRNSPLHF
V gene: TRBV19; D gene: NA; J gene: TRBJ2-2; clone size: NA; CDR3 DNA: TGTGCCAGTAGTATCCACAGAGCAGGGGAGCTGTTTTTT; CDR3 protein: CASSIHRAGELFF
V gene: TRBV10-3; D gene: TRBD2; J gene: TRBJ2-7; clone size: NA; CDR3 DNA: TGTGCCATCAAGACTAGCGGGGGGCTCTACGAGCAGTACTTC; CDR3 protein: CAIKTSGGLYEQYF
V gene: TRBV10-3; D gene: NA; J gene: TRBJ1-2; clone size: NA; CDR3 DNA: TGTGCCATCAGTGAGTCGATTGGGCCAGGGGACTATGGCTACACCTTC; CDR3 protein: CAISESIGPGDYGYTF
V gene: TRBV19; D gene: NA; J gene: TRBJ2-7; clone size: NA; CDR3 DNA: TGTGCCAGTAGTAAACAGGGAGACTCCTACGAGCAGTACTTC; CDR3 protein: CASSKQGDSYEQYF
V gene: TRBV9; D gene: NA; J gene: TRBJ2-3; clone size: NA; CDR3 DNA: TGTGCCAGCAGCCCCCATACAGATACGCAGTATTTT; CDR3 protein: CASSPHTDTQYF
V gene: TRBV7-2; D gene: TRBD1; J gene: TRBJ1-5; clone size: once; CDR3 DNA: TGTGCCAGCAGCCGACAGGGAATAAATCAGCCCCAGCATTTT; CDR3 protein: CASSRQGINQPQHF
V gene: TRBV11-2; D gene: TRBD1; J gene: TRBJ1-2; clone size: NA; CDR3 DNA: TGTGCCAGCAGCCCAGACAGGGGAGTAGCTAACTATGGCTACACCTTC; CDR3 protein: CASSPDRGVANYGYTF
V gene: TRBV4-2; D gene: TRBD2; J gene: TRBJ2-1; clone size: NA; CDR3 DNA: TGTGCCAGCAGCCCTCTGAGTAGCGGGGGGGCCGATGAGCAGTTCTTC; CDR3 protein: CASSPLSSGGADEQFF
V gene: TRBV2; D gene: TRBD2; J gene: TRBJ2-7; clone size: once; CDR3 DNA: TGTGCCAGCAGTGAAAATCGGGGTAGCGGGGCAGTAGAGCAGTACTTC; CDR3 protein: CASSENRGSGAVEQYF
V gene: TRBV9; D gene: NA; J gene: TRBJ1-3; clone size: NA; CDR3 DNA: TGTGCCAGCAGCCCCTTCACAGAAAACACCATATATTTT; CDR3 protein: CASSPFTENTIYF
V gene: TRBV7-3; D gene: TRBD2; J gene: TRBJ2-3; clone size: few; CDR3 DNA: TGTGCCAGCAGCCCGGGACTAGCGGGGGGGGCAGATACGCAGTATTTT; CDR3 protein: CASSPGLAGGADTQYF
V gene: TRBV19; D gene: TRBD1; J gene: TRBJ2-7; clone size: NA; CDR3 DNA: TGTGCCAGTAGTATGGGACAGGGGATTTCCTACGAGCAGTACTTC; CDR3 protein: CASSMGQGISYEQYF
V gene: TRBV5-1; D gene: NA; J gene: TRBJ1-1; clone size: NA; CDR3 DNA: TGCGCCAGCAGCTTGGTTCGGGGGGGAGGAAGCACTGAAGCTTTCTTT; CDR3 protein: CASSLVRGGGSTEAFF
V gene: TRBV6-1; D gene: NA; J gene: TRBJ1-5; clone size: NA; CDR3 DNA: TGTGCCAGCGTAGAACAGGGCCCCCAAAATCAGCCCCAGCATTTT; CDR3 protein: CASVEQGPQNQPQHF
V gene: TRBV18; D gene: NA; J gene: TRBJ1-5; clone size: NA; CDR3 DNA: TGTGCCAGCTCACCTGGCCGCAATCAGCCCCAGCATTTT; CDR3 protein: CASSPGRNQPQHF
V gene: TRBV7-8; D gene: TRBD1; J gene: TRBJ2-5; clone size: NA; CDR3 DNA: TGTGCCAGCAGCCCCCGGACAGGGGGTGTGGGGGAGCAGTACTTC; CDR3 protein: CASSPRTGGVGEQYF
V gene: TRBV4-3; D gene: TRBD1; J gene: TRBJ1-1; clone size: few; CDR3 DNA: TGCGCCAGCAGCCAAGTTCCTGGGACAGGGTTCATGAACACTGAAGCTTTCTTT; CDR3 protein: CASSQVPGTGFMNTEAFF
V gene: TRBV4-1; D gene: NA; J gene: TRBJ2-7; clone size: NA; CDR3 DNA: TGCGCCAGCAGCCCGGCCGAACAGAGCTCCTACGAGCAGTACTTC; CDR3 protein: CASSPAEQSSYEQYF
V gene: TRBV11-2; D gene: TRBD2; J gene: TRBJ2-7; clone size: few; CDR3 DNA: TGTGCCAGCAGCTTAAACCTAGCGGACGTCTACGAGCAGTACTTC; CDR3 protein: CASSLNLADVYEQYF
V gene: TRBV28; D gene: TRBD1; J gene: TRBJ1-6; clone size: NA; CDR3 DNA: TGTGCCAGCAGTTCGGACAGGTCAACACCCCTCCACTTT; CDR3 protein: CASSSDRSTPLHF
V gene: TRBV5-4; D gene: NA; J gene: TRBJ1-2; clone size: few; CDR3 DNA: TGTGCCACCAACGGACTTTATGGCTACACCTTC; CDR3 protein: CATNGLYGYTF
V gene: TRBV5-4; D gene: NA; J gene: TRBJ1-6; clone size: NA; CDR3 DNA: TGTGCCAGCAGCCCGAGACAGCCCGAAGTTAATTCACCCCTCCACTTT; CDR3 protein: CASSPRQPEVNSPLHF
V gene: TRBV18; D gene: NA; J gene: TRBJ1-1; clone size: NA; CDR3 DNA: TGTGCCAGCTCACCACCGGGGGCTACAGTCGGTACTGAAGCTTTCTTT; CDR3 protein: CASSPPGATVGTEAFF
V gene: TRBV5-4; D gene: NA; J gene: TRBJ1-2; clone size: NA; CDR3 DNA: TGTGCCAGCAGTGGGCTCGATGGCTACACCTTC; CDR3 protein: CASSGLDGYTF
V gene: TRBV7-8; D gene: NA; J gene: TRBJ1-2; clone size: NA; CDR3 DNA: TGTGCCAGCAGCTTAAATCCGGGTACGGGGGGCTACACCTTC; CDR3 protein: CASSLNPGTGGYTF
V gene: TRBV5-6; D gene: TRBD1; J gene: TRBJ2-3; clone size: NA; CDR3 DNA: TGTGCCAGCAGCTTGGGCACGGGACAGTCCACAGATACGCAGTATTTT; CDR3 protein: CASSLGTGQSTDTQYF
V gene: TRBV9; D gene: NA; J gene: TRBJ1-3; clone size: NA; CDR3 DNA: TGTGCCAGCAGCTCCTCCCCAGACTCCTACTCTGGAAACACCATATATTTT; CDR3 protein: CASSSSPDSYSGNTIYF
V gene: TRBV7-9; D gene: TRBD2; J gene: TRBJ2-1; clone size: NA; CDR3 DNA: TGTGCCAGCAGCTTCCAGCGGGGGGGCATAAATGAGCAGTTCTTC; CDR3 protein: CASSFQRGGINEQFF